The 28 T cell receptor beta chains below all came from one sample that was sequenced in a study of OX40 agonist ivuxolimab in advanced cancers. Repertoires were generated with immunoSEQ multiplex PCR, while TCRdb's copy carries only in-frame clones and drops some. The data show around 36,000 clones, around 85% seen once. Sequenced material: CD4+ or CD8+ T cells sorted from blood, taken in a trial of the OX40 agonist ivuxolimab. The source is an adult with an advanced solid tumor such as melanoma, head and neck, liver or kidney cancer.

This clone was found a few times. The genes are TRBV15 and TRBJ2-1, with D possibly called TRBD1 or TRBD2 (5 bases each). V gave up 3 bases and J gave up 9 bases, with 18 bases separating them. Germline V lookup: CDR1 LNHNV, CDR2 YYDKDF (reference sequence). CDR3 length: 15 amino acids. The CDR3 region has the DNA TGTGCCACCAGCAGGGGGGTCCTTGACCCCGGTGAGCAGTTCTTC. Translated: CATSRGVLDPGEQFF.

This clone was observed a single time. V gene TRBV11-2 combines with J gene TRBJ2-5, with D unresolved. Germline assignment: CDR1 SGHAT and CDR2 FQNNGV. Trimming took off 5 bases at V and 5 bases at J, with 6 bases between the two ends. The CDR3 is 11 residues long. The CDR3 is CASSPHETQYF. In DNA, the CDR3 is TGTGCCAGCAGCCCACATGAGACCCAGTACTTC.

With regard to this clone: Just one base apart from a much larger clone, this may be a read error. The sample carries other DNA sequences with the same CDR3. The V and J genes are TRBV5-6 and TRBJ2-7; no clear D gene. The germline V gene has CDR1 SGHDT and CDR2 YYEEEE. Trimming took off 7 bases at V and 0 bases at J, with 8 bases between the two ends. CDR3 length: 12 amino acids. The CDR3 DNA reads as TGTGCCAGCGGTTCGGGCTCCTACGAGCAGTACTTC. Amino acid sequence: CASGSGSYEQYF.

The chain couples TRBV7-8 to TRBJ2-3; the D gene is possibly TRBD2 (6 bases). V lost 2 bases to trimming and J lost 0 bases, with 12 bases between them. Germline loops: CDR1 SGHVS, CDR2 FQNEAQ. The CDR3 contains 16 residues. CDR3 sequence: CASSLKRVSSTDTQYF. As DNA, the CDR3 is TGTGCCAGCAGCTTAAAGCGGGTCTCTAGCACAGATACGCAGTATTTT.

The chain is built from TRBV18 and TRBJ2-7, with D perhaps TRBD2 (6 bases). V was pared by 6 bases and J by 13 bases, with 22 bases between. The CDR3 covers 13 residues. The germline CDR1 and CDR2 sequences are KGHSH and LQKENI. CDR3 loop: CASSLQEASVVYF. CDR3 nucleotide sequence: TGTGCCAGCTCTCTACAGGAGGCTAGCGTCGTCTACTTC.

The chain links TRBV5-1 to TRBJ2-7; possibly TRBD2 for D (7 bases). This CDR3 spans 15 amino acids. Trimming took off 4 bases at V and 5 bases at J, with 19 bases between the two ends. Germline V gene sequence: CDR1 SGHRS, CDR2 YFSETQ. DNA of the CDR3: TGCGCCAGCAGCCTCCAACCGGGGGGCCGGAACGAGCAGTACTTC. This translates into CASSLQPGGRNEQYF.

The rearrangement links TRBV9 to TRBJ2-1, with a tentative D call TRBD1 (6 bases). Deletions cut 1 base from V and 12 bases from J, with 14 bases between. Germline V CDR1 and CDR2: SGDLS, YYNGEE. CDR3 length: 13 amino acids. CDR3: CASSVTGSVGQFF. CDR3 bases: TGTGCCAGCAGCGTAACAGGGTCTGTAGGGCAGTTCTTC. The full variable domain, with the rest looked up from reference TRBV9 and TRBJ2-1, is DSGVTQTPKHLITATGQRVTLRCSPRSGDLSVYWYQQSLDQGLQFLIQYYNGEERAKGNILERFSAQQFPDLHSELNLSSLELGDSALYFCASSVTGSVGQFFGPGTRLTVL.

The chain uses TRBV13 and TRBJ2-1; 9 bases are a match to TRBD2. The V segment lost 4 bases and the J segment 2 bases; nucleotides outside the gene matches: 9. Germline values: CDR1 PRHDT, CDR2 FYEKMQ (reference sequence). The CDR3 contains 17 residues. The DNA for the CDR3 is TGTGCCAGCAGCTCTGCTTTAGCGGGAGTCACCTACAATGAGCAGTTCTTC. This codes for CASSSALAGVTYNEQFF.

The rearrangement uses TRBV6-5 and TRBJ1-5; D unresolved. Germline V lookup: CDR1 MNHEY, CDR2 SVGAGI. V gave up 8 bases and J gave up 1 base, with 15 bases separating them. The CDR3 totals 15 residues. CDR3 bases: TGTGCCAGCGCAAGGACGGACCTAAGCAATCAGCCCCAGCATTTT. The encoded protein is CASARTDLSNQPQHF.

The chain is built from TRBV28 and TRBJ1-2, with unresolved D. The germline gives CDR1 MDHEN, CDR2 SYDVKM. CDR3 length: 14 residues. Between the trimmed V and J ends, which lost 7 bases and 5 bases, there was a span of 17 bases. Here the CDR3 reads CASNLGSSRYGYTF. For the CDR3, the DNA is TGTGCCAGCAACCTTGGGAGCTCCAGATATGGCTACACCTTC.

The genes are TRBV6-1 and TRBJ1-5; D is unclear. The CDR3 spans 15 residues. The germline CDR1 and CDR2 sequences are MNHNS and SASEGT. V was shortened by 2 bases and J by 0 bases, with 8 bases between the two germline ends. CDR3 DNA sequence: TGTGCCAGCAGTGAACAGGTCGATAGCAATCAGCCCCAGCATTTT. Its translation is CASSEQVDSNQPQHF.

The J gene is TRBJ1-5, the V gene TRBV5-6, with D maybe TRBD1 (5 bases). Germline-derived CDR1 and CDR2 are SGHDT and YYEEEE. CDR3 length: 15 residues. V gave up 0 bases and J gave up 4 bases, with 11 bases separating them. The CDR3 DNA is TGTGCCAGCAGCTTGGCAGCCAAGGGGAATCAGCCCCAGCATTTT. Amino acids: CASSLAAKGNQPQHF.

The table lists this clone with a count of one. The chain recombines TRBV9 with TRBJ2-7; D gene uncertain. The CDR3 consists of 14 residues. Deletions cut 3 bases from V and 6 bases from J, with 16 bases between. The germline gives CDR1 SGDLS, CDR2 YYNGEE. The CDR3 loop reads CASSASTPGSEQYF. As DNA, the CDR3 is TGTGCCAGCAGCGCCTCAACCCCGGGTTCCGAGCAGTACTTC.

The DNA of the CDR3 is TGTGCCAGCAGCCTAGCGGGGGGGCTGCCAGATACGCAGTATTTT. Amino acids: CASSLAGGLPDTQYF. The rearrangement joins TRBV2 to TRBJ2-3; 12 bases match TRBD2. V was pared by 6 bases and J by 4 bases, with 5 bases of the junction left unmatched. Germline V gene lookup returns CDR1 SNHLY and CDR2 FYNNEI. The CDR3 loop spans 15 amino acids.

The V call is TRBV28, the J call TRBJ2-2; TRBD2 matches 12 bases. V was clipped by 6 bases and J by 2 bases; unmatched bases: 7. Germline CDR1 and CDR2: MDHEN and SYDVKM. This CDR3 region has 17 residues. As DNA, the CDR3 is TGTGCCAGCAGGGGGCTAGCGGGAGGGTATAACACCGGGGAGCTGTTTTTT. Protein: CASRGLAGGYNTGELFF.

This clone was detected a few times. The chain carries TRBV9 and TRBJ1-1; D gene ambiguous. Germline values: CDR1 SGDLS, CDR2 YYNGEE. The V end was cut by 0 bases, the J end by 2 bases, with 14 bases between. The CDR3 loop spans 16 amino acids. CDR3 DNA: TGTGCCAGCAGCGTAGTATCGCAACAGTTTAACACTGAAGCTTTCTTT. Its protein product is CASSVVSQQFNTEAFF.

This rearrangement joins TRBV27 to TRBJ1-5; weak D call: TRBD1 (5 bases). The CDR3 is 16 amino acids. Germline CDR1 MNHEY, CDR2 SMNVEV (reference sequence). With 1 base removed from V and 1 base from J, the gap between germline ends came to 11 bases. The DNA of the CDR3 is TGTGCCAGCAGTTTATTTGGGGGATTCAGCAATCAGCCCCAGCATTTT. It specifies CASSLFGGFSNQPQHF.

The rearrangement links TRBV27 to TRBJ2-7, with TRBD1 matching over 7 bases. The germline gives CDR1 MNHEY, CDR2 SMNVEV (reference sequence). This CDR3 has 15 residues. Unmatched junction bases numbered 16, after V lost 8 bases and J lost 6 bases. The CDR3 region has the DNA TGTGCCAGCTACCAGCGACAGGGAAGGGGTATCGAGCAGTACTTC. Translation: CASYQRQGRGIEQYF.

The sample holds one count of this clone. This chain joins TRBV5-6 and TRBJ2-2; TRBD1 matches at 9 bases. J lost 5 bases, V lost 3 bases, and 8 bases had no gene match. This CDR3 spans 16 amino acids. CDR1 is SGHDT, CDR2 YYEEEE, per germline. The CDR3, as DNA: TGTGCCAGCAGCTGGACCGGGACAGGGAGGACCGGGGAGCTGTTTTTT. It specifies CASSWTGTGRTGELFF.

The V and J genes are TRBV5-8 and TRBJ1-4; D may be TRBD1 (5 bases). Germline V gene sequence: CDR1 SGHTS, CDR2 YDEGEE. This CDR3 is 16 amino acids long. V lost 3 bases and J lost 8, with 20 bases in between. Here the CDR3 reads CASSSWGPQLGEKLFF. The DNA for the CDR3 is TGTGCCAGCAGCTCTTGGGGACCGCAGCTTGGAGAAAAACTGTTTTTT.

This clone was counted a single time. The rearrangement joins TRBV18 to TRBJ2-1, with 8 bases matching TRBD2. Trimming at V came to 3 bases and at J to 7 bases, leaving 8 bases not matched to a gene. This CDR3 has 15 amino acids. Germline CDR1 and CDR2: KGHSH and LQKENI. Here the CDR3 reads CASSPGAGVGNEQFF. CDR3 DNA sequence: TGTGCCAGCTCACCGGGAGCGGGAGTTGGTAATGAGCAGTTCTTC.

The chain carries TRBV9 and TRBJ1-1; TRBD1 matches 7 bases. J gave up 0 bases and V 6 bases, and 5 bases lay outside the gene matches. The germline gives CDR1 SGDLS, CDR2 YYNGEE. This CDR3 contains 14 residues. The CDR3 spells CASNEGQLNTEAFF. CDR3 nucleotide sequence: TGTGCCAGCAACGAGGGACAGTTGAACACTGAAGCTTTCTTT.

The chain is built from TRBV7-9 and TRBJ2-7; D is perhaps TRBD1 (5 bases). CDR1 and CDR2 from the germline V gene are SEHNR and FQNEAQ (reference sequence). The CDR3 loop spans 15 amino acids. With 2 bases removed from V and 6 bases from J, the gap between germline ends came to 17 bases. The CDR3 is CASSLRGPIQPEQYF. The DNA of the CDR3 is TGTGCCAGCAGCTTAAGGGGTCCTATTCAACCCGAGCAGTACTTC.

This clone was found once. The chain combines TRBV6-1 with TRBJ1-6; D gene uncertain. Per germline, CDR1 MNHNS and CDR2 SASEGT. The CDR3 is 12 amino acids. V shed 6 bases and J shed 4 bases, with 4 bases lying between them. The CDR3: CASSKYNSPLHF. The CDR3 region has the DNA TGTGCCAGCAGCAAATATAATTCACCCCTCCACTTT.

The CDR3 sequence is CAWSRQDYGYTF. The CDR3 DNA reads as TGTGCCTGGAGTCGGCAGGACTATGGCTACACCTTC. V and J are TRBV30 and TRBJ1-2; no firm D call. Germline V gene lookup returns CDR1 GTSNPN and CDR2 SVGIG (reference sequence). V was shortened by 2 bases and J by 3 bases, with 7 bases between the two germline ends. The CDR3 is 12 amino acids. Full variable domain (rest looked up from reference TRBV30 and TRBJ1-2): SQTIHQWPATLVQPVGSPLSLECTVEGTSNPNLYWYRQAAGRGLQLLFYSVGIGQISSEVPQNLSASRPQDRQFILSSKKLLLSDSGFYLCAWSRQDYGYTFGSGTRLTVV.

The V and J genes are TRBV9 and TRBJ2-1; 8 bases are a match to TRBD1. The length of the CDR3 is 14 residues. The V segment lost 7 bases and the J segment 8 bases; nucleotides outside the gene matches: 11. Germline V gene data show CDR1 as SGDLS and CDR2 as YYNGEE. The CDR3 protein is CASHNEDREYEQFF. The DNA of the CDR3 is TGTGCCAGCCACAACGAGGACAGGGAATATGAGCAGTTCTTC.

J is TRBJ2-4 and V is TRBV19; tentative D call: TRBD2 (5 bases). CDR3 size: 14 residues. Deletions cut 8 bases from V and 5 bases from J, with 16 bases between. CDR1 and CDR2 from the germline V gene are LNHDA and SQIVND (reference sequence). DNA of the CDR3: TGTGCCAGTGCAACCGGGTACGGGGAAAACATTCAGTACTTC. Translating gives CASATGYGENIQYF.

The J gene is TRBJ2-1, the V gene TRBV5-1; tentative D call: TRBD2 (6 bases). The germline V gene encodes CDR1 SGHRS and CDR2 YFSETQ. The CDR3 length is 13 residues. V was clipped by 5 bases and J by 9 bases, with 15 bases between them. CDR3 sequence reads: CASSGSGGSEQFF. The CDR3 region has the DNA TGCGCCAGCAGTGGTAGCGGAGGGAGTGAGCAGTTCTTC.